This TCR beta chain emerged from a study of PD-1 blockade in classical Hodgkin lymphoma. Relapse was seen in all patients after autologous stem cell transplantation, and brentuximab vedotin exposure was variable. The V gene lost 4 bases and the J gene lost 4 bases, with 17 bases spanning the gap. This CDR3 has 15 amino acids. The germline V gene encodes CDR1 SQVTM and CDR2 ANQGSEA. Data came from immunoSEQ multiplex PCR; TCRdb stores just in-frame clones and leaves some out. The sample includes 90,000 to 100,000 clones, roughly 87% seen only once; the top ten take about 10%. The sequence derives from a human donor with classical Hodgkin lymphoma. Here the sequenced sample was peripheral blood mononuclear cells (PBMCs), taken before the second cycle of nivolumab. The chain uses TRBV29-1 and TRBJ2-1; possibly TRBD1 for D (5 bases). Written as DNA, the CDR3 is TGCAGCGTTGTCGCCAGGGCTGGTGGATACAATGAGCAGTTCTTC. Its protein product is CSVVARAGGYNEQFF.